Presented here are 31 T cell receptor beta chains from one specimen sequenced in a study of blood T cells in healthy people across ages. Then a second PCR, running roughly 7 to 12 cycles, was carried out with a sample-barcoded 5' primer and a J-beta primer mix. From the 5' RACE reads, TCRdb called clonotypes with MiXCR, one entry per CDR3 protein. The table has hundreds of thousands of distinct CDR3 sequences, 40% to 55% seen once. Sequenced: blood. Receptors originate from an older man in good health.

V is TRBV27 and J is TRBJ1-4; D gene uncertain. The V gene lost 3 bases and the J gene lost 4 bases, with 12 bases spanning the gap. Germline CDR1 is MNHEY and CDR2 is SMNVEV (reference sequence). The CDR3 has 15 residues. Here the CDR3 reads CASSLSGLDNEKLFF. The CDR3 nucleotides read TGTGCCAGCAGTTTGTCCGGGCTAGATAATGAAAAACTGTTTTTT.

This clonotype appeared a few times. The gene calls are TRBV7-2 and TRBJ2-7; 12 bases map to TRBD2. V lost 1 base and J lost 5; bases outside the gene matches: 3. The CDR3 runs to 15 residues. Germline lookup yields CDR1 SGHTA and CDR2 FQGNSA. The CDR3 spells CASSLVWTSGNEQYF. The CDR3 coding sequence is TGTGCCAGCAGCTTAGTTTGGACTAGCGGGAACGAGCAGTACTTC.

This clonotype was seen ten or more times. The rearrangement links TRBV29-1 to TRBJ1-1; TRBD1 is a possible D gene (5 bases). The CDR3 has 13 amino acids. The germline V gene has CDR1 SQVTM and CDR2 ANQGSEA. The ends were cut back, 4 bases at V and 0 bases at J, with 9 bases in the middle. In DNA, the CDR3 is TGCAGCGTTGGGGGGACGGTGAACACTGAAGCTTTCTTT. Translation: CSVGGTVNTEAFF.

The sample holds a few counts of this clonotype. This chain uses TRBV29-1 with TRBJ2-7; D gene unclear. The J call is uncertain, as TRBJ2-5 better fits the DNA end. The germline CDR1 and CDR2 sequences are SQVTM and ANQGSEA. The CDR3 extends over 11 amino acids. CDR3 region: CSVERAGTQYF. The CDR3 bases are TGCAGCGTCGAAAGGGCTGGGACCCAGTACTTC.

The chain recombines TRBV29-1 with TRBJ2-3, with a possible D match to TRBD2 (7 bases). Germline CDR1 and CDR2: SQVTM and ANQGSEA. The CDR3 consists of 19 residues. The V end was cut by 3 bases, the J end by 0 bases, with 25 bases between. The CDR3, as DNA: TGCAGCGTTGATGCCCCTGACAGGCTAGCGGCGAGAAGCACAGATACGCAGTATTTT. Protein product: CSVDAPDRLAARSTDTQYF.

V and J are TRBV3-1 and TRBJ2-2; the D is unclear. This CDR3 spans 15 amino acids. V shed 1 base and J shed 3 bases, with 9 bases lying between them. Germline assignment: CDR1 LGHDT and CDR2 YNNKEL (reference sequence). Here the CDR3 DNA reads TGTGCCAGCAGCCAAGTTTGGGTGGACACCGGGGAGCTGTTTTTT. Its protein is CASSQVWVDTGELFF.

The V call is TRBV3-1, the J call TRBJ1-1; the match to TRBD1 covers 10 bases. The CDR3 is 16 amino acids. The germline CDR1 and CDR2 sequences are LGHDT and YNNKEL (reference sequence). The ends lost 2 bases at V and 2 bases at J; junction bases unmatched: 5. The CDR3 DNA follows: TGTGCCAGCAGCCAACCGGGACAGGGGAGTAACACTGAAGCTTTCTTT. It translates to CASSQPGQGSNTEAFF. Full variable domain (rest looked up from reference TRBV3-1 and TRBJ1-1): DTAVSQTPKYLVTQMGNDKSIKCEQNLGHDTMYWYKQDSKKFLKIMFSYNNKELIINETVPNRFSPKSPDKAHLNLHINSLELGDSAVYFCASSQPGQGSNTEAFFGQGTRLTVV.

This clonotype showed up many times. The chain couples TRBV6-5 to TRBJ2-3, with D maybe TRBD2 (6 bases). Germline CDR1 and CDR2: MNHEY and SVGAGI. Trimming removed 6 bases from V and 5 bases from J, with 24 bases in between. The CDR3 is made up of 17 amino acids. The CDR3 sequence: CASRLGTASPGRDTQYF. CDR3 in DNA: TGTGCCAGCAGACTCGGGACTGCCTCACCAGGTCGAGATACGCAGTATTTT.

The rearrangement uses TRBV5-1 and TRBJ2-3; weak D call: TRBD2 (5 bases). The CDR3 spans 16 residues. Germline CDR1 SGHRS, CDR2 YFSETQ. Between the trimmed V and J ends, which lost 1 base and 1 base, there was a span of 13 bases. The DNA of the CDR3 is TGCGCCAGCAGCTTGAGGCTAGCCGATCGCACAGATACGCAGTATTTT. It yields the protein CASSLRLADRTDTQYF.

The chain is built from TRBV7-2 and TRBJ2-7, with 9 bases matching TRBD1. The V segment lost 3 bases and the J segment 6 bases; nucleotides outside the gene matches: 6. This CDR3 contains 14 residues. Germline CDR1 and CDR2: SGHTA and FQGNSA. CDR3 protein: CASSFSQGAIEQYF. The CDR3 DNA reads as TGTGCCAGCAGCTTCTCACAGGGGGCTATCGAGCAGTACTTC.

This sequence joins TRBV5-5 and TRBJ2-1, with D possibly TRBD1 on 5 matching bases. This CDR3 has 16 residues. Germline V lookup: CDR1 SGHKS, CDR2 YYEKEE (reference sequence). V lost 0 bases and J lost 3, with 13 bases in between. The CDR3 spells CASSLGVTAIYNEQFF. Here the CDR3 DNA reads TGTGCCAGCAGCTTGGGGGTGACAGCGATCTACAATGAGCAGTTCTTC.

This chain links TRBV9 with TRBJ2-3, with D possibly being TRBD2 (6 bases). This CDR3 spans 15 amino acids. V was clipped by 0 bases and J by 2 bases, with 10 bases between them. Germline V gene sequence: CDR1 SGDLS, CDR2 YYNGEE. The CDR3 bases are TGTGCCAGCAGCGTAGCGGGACTCGCCACAGATACGCAGTATTTT. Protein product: CASSVAGLATDTQYF.

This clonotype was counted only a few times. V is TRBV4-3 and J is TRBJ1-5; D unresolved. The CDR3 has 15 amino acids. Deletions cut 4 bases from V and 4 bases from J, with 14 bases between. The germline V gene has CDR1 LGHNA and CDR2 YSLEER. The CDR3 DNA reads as TGCGCCAGCAGCCGCGGCTACAGCCAAAATCAGCCCCAGCATTTT. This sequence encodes CASSRGYSQNQPQHF.

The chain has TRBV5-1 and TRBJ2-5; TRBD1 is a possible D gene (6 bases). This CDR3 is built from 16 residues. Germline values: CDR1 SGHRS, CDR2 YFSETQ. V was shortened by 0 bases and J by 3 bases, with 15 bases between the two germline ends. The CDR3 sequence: CASSLVWTASKETQYF. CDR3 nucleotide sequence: TGCGCCAGCAGCTTGGTGTGGACAGCTTCAAAAGAGACCCAGTACTTC.

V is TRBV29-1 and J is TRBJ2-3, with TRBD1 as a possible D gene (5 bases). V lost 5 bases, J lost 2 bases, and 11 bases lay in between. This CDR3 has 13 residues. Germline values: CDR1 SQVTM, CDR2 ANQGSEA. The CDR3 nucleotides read TGCAGCGTTCAGGGCCGCCTCACAGATACGCAGTATTTT. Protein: CSVQGRLTDTQYF.

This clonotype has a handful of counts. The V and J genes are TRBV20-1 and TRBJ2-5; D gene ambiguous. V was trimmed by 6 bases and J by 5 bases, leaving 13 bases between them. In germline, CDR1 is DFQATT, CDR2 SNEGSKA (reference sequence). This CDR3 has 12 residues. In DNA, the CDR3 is TGCAGTGCCCGAAGGGTATCGGAGACCCAGTACTTC. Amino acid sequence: CSARRVSETQYF.

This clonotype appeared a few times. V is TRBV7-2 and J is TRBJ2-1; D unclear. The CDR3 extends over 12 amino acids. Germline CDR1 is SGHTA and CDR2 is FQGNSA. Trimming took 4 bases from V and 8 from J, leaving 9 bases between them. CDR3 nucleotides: TGTGCCAGCAGCTCCGGGCTCTATGAGCAGTTCTTC. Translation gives CASSSGLYEQFF.

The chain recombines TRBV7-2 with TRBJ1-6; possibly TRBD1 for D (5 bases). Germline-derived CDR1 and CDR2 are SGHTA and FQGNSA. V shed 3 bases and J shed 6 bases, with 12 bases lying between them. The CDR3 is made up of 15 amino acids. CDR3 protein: CASSFGGAANSPLHF. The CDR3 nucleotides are TGTGCCAGCAGCTTCGGTGGGGCAGCTAATTCACCCCTCCACTTT.

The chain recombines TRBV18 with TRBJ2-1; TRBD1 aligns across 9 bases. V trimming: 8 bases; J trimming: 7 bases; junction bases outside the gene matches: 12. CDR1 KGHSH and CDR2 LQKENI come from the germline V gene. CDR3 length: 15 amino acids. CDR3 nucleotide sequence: TGTGCCAGCGCCCCGGGACAGGGAGGCAAGAATGAGCAGTTCTTC. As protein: CASAPGQGGKNEQFF.

CDR3: CASRSGLVDEQFF. Here the CDR3 DNA reads TGTGCCAGCAGGTCGGGACTAGTAGATGAGCAGTTCTTC. V and J are TRBV11-2 and TRBJ2-1, with TRBD2 identical over 8 bases. Trimming cost V 6 bases and J 8 bases; bases outside gene matches: 6. Germline V lookup: CDR1 SGHAT, CDR2 FQNNGV. CDR3 length: 13 residues.

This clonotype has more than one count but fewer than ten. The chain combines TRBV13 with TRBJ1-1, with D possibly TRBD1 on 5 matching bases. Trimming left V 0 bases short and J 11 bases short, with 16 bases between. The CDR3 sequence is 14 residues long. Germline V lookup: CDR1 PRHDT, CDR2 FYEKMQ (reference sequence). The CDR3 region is CASSLGGTAAAAFF. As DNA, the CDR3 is TGTGCCAGCAGCTTAGGTGGGACGGCCGCCGCGGCTTTCTTT.

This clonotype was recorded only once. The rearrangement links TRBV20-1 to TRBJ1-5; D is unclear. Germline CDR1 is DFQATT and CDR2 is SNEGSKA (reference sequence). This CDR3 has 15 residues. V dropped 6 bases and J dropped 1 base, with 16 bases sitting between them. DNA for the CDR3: TGCAGTGCCCCCCCCAGAGGAGGAAGCAATCAGCCCCAGCATTTT. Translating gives CSAPPRGGSNQPQHF.

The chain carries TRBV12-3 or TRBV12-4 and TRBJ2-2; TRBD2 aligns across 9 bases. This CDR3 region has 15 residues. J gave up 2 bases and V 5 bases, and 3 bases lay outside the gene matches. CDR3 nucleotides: TGTGCCAGCAGTAGACTAGCGGTAAACACCGGGGAGCTGTTTTTT. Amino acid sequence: CASSRLAVNTGELFF.

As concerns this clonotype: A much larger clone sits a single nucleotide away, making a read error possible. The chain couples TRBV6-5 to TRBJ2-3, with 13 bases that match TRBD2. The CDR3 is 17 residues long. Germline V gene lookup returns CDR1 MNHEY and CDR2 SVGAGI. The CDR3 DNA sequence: TGTGCCAGCAGTCACCAAAGACTAGCGGGAGGCACAGATAGGCAGTATTTT. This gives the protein CASSHQRLAGGTDRQYF.

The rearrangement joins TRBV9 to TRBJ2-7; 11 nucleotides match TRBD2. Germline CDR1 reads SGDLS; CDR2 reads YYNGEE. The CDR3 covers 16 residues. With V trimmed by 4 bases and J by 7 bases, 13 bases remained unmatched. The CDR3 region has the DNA TGTGCCAGCAGCAATGGTAGCGGGAGGGCCCTCAATGAGCAGTACTTC. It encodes CASSNGSGRALNEQYF.

The CDR3 loop reads CASRTGTPLGNTEAFF. The CDR3 DNA reads TGTGCCAGCAGGACCGGGACACCCCTCGGGAACACTGAAGCTTTCTTT. J is TRBJ1-1 and V is TRBV25-1; possibly TRBD1 for D (6 bases). Per germline, CDR1 MGHDK and CDR2 SYGVNS. This CDR3 has 16 residues. The ends were cut back, 6 bases at V and 1 base at J, with 18 bases in the middle.

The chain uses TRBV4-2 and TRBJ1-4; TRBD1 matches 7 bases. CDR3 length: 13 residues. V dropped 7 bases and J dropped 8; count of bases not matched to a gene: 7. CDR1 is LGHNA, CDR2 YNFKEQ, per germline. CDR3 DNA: TGTGCCAGCAACCGGGACAGAAACGAAAAACTGTTTTTT. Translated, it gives CASNRDRNEKLFF.

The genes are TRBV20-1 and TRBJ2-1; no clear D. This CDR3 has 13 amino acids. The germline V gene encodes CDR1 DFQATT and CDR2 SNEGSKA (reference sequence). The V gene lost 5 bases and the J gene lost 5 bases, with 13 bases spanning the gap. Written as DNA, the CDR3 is TGCAGTGCTCACATGGCTGCCCACAATGAGCAGTTCTTC. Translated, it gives CSAHMAAHNEQFF.

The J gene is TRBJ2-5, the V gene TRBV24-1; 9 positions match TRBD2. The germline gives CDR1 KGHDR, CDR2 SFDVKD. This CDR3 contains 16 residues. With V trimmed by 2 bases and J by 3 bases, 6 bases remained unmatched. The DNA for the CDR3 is TGTGCCACCAGTGATTGGCTAGCGGGAAAAGAAGAGACCCAGTACTTC. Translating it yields CATSDWLAGKEETQYF.

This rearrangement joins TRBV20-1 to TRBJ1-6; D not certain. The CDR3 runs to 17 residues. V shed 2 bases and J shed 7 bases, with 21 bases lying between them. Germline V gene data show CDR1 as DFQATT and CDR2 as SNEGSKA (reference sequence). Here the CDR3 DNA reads TGCAGTGCTAGATTCTCAACCCCAGGCCCGGGGAATTCACCCCTCCACTTT. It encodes CSARFSTPGPGNSPLHF.

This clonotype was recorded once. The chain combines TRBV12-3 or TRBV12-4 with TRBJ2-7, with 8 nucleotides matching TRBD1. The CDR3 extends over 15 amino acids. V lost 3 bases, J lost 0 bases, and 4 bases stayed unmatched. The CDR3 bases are TGTGCCAGCAGTTTTGGGACAGGTTACTCCTACGAGCAGTACTTC. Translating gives CASSFGTGYSYEQYF.